A single sample is the source of the 9 T cell receptor beta chains below, sequenced in a study of response to subunit inactivated influenza vaccine. TCRdb passed the RT-PCR reads through MiXCR, listing each CDR3 protein once. The profile shows hundreds of thousands of distinct CDR3 sequences, 13% to 15% of them singletons. The input for sequencing was PBMCs from blood, taken roughly 15 days before vaccination. Receptors originate from a man aged 50 to 59 who received an inactivated influenza vaccine.

V is TRBV12-3 or TRBV12-4 and J is TRBJ1-4; no firm D call. Trimming took 7 bases from V and 7 from J, leaving 16 bases between them. The CDR3 sequence is 14 residues long. The CDR3 loop reads CASKRTGPFEKLFF. The DNA of the CDR3 is TGTGCCAGCAAACGCACGGGTCCTTTTGAAAAACTGTTTTTT.

This clonotype was detected ten times or more. V gene TRBV4-2 combines with J gene TRBJ2-1, with TRBD1 matching 9 bases. The V gene end was trimmed by 1 base and the J gene end by 5 bases; junction bases not matched to a gene: 0. In germline, CDR1 is LGHNA, CDR2 YNFKEQ. The CDR3 consists of 14 residues. The CDR3 spells CASSQGDRDNEQFF. The CDR3, as DNA: TGTGCCAGCAGCCAAGGGGACAGGGACAATGAGCAGTTCTTC.

This clonotype has a handful of counts. This chain links TRBV7-8 with TRBJ2-4; possibly TRBD1 for D (6 bases). Per the germline V gene, CDR1 is SGHVS and CDR2 is FQNEAQ. The CDR3 spans 16 residues. V was cut by 1 base and J by 6 bases, with 16 bases left in between. The CDR3, as DNA: TGTGCCAGCAGCTTAGTATTCGGGACACCGACAAACATTCAGTACTTC. Encoded protein: CASSLVFGTPTNIQYF.

This clonotype was observed at least ten times. The chain combines TRBV20-1 with TRBJ1-2; TRBD1 is a possible D gene (6 bases). V dropped 0 bases and J dropped 5 bases, with 10 bases sitting between them. The CDR3 has 13 amino acids. Per the germline V gene, CDR1 is DFQATT and CDR2 is SNEGSKA (reference sequence). The CDR3: CSARDAQGYGYTF. For the CDR3, the DNA is TGCAGTGCTAGAGATGCTCAGGGGTATGGCTACACCTTC.

In this sample, this clonotype turned up a few times. The chain recombines TRBV6-5 with TRBJ2-1; perhaps TRBD2 as D (6 bases). Trimming shortened V by 6 bases and J by 5 bases, and 17 bases separated the two germline ends. Germline assignment: CDR1 MNHEY and CDR2 SVGAGI. The CDR3 totals 15 residues. The CDR3: CASSLWRRGNNEQFF. The CDR3, as DNA: TGTGCCAGCAGCTTATGGAGGCGGGGAAACAATGAGCAGTTCTTC.

The rearrangement links TRBV29-1 to TRBJ2-6; possible D gene TRBD2, 7 bases. The V gene lost 6 bases and the J gene lost 2 bases, with 20 bases spanning the gap. This CDR3 has 17 residues. Germline V gene data show CDR1 as SQVTM and CDR2 as ANQGSEA. The CDR3 protein is CSVHFRVGGAGANVLTF. As DNA, the CDR3 is TGCAGCGTCCATTTCAGGGTAGGGGGGGCTGGGGCCAACGTCCTGACTTTC.

The J gene is TRBJ2-7, the V gene TRBV27, with 7 bases identical to TRBD1. Trimming at V came to 4 bases and at J to 5 bases, leaving 8 bases not matched to a gene. This CDR3 has 14 amino acids. Germline V gene lookup returns CDR1 MNHEY and CDR2 SMNVEV (reference sequence). CDR3 sequence reads: CASSSPGQINEQYF. DNA of the CDR3: TGTGCCAGCAGTTCTCCGGGACAGATCAACGAGCAGTACTTC.

Note on this clonotype: Given a much more abundant clone one base away, this may be a read error. V and J are TRBV14 and TRBJ1-5; no clear D. This CDR3 comprises 13 residues. Germline values: CDR1 SGHDN, CDR2 FVKESK. CDR3 in amino acids: CAISQDLGQPQHF. The CDR3 DNA reads TGTGCCATCAGCCAAGATCTTGGTCAGCCCCAGCATTTT.

The rearrangement joins TRBV5-6 to TRBJ2-1, with 8 bases lining up with TRBD1. The germline CDR1 and CDR2 sequences are SGHDT and YYEEEE. This CDR3 region has 12 residues. The J segment lost 15 bases and the V segment lost 4 bases, leaving 9 bases of the junction unmatched. The CDR3 DNA reads TGTGCCAGCAGCGCCCAGGGGGCGATGCTGTTCTTC. Its translation: CASSAQGAMLFF.